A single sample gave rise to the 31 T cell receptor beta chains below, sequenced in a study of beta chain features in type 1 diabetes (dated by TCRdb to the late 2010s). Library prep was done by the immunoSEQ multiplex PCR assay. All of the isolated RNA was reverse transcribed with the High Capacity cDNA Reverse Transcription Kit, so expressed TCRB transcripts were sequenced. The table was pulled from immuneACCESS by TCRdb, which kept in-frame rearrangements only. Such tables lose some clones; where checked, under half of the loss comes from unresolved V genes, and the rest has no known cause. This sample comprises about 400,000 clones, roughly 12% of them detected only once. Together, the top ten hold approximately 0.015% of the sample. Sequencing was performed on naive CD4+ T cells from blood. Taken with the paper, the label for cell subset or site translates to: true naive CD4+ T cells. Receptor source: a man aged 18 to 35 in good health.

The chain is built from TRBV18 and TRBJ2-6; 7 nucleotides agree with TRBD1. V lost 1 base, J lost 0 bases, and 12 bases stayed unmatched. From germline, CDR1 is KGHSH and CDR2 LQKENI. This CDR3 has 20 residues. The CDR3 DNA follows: TGTGCCAGCTCACCACGTATTCTCCAGGGGGATATCTCTGGGGCCAACGTCCTGACTTTC. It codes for CASSPRILQGDISGANVLTF.

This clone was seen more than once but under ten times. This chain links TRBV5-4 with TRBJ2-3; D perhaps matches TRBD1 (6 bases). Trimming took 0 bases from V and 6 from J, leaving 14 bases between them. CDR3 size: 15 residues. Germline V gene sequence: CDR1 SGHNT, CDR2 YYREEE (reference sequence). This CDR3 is CASSLAADRGDTQYF. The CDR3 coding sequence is TGTGCCAGCAGCTTGGCTGCGGATAGGGGGGATACGCAGTATTTT.

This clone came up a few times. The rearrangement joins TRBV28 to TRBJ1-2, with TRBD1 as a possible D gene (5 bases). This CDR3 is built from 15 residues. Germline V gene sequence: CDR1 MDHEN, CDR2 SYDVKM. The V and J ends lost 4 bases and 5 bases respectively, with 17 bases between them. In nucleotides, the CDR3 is TGTGCCAGCAGTTCTACACCGTCAGGGTTATATGGCTACACCTTC. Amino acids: CASSSTPSGLYGYTF.

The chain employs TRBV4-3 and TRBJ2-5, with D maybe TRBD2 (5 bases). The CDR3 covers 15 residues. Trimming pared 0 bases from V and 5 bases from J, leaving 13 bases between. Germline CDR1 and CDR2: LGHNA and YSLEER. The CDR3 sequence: CASSQDYFGVETQYF. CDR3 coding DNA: TGCGCCAGCAGCCAAGATTATTTCGGGGTGGAGACCCAGTACTTC.

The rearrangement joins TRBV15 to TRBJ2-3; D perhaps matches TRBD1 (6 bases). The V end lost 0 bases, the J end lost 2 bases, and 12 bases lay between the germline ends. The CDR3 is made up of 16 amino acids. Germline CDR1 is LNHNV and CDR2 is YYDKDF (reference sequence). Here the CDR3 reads CATSRDRTGITDTQYF. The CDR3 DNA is TGTGCCACCAGCAGAGATCGAACAGGGATCACAGATACGCAGTATTTT.

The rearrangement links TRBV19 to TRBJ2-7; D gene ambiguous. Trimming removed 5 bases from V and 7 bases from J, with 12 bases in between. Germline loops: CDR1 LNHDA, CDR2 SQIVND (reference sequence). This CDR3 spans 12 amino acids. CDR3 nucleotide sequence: TGTGCCAGTAGTTCTCGTTCCCTTGAGCAGTACTTC. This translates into CASSSRSLEQYF.

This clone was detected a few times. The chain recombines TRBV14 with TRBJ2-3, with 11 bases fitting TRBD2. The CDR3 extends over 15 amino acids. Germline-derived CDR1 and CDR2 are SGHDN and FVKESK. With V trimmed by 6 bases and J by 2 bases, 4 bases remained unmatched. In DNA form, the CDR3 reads TGTGCCAGCAGTCATAGCGGGGGGGACACAGATACGCAGTATTTT. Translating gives CASSHSGGDTDTQYF. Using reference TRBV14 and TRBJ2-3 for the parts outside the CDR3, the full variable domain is EAGVTQFPSHSVIEKGQTVTLRCDPISGHDNLYWYRRVMGKEIKFLLHFVKESKQDESGMPNNRFLAERTGGTYSTLKVQPAELEDSGVYFCASSHSGGDTDTQYFGPGTRLTVL.

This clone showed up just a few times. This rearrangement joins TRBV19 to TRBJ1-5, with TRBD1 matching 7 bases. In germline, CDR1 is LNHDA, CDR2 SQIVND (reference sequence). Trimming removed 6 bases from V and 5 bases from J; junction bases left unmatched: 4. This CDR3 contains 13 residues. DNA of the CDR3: TGTGCCAGTAGCCAGGGGGTCGATCAGCCCCAGCATTTT. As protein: CASSQGVDQPQHF.

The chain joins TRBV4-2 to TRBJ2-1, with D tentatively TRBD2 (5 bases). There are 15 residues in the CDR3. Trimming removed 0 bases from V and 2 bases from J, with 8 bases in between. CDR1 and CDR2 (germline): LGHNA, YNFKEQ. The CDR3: CASSQDYGAYNEQFF. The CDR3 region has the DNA TGTGCCAGCAGCCAAGATTACGGGGCCTACAATGAGCAGTTCTTC.

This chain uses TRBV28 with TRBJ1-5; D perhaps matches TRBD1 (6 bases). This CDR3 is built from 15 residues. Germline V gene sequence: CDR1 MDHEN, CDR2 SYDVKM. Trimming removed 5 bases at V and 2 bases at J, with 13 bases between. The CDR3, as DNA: TGTGCCAGCAGTCGGGGAGGGGGAGGCAATCAGCCCCAGCATTTT. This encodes CASSRGGGGNQPQHF.

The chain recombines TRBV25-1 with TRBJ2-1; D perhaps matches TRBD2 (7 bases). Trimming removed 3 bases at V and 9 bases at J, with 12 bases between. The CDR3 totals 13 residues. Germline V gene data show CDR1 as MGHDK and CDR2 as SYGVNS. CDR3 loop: CASSDTRGAEQFF. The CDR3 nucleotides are TGTGCCAGCAGTGACACCCGGGGGGCTGAGCAGTTCTTC.

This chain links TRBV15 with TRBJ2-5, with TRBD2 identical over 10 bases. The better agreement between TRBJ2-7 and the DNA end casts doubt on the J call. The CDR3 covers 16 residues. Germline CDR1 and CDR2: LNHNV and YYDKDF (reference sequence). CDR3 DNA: TGTGCCACCAGCAGAGGAGGACTAGCGGCCTCCTACGAGCAGTACTTC. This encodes CATSRGGLAASYEQYF.

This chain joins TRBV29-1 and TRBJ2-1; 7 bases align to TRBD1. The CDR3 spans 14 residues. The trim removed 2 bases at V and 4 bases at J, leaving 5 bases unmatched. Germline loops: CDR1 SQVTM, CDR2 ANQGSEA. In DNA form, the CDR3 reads TGCAGCGTTGAAACAGGGGTGGATTACAATGAGCAGTTCTTC. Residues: CSVETGVDYNEQFF.

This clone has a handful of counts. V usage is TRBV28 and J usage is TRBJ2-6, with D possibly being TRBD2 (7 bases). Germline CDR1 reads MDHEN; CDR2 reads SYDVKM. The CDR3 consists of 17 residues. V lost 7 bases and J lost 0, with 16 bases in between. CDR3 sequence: CASTRGGLPSGANVLTF. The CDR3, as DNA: TGTGCCAGCACCAGGGGAGGGCTCCCCTCTGGGGCCAACGTCCTGACTTTC.

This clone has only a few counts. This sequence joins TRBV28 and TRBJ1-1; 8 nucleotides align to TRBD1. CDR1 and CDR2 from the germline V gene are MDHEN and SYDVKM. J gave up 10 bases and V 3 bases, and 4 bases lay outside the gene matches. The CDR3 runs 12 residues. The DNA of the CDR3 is TGTGCCAGCAGTTTCGGGGACAGGATAGCTTTCTTT. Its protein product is CASSFGDRIAFF. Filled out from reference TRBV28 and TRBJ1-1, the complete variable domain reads DVKVTQSSRYLVKRTGEKVFLECVQDMDHENMFWYRQDPGLGLRLIYFSYDVKMKEKGDIPEGYSVSREKKERFSLILESASTNQTSMYLCASSFGDRIAFFGQGTRLTVV.

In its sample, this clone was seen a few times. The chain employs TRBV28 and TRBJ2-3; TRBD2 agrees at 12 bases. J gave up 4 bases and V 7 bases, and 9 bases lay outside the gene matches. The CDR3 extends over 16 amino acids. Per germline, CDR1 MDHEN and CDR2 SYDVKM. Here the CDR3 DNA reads TGTGCCAGCATCTCCCACCTAGCGGGAGGGCCAGATACGCAGTATTTT. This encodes CASISHLAGGPDTQYF. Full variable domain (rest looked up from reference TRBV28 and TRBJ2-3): DVKVTQSSRYLVKRTGEKVFLECVQDMDHENMFWYRQDPGLGLRLIYFSYDVKMKEKGDIPEGYSVSREKKERFSLILESASTNQTSMYLCASISHLAGGPDTQYFGPGTRLTVL.

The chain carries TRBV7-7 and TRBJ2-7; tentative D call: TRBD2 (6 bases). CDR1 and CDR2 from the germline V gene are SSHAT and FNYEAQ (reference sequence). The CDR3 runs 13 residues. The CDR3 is CASSREPTAEQYF. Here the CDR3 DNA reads TGTGCTAGTTCTCGGGAGCCCACAGCCGAGCAGTACTTC.

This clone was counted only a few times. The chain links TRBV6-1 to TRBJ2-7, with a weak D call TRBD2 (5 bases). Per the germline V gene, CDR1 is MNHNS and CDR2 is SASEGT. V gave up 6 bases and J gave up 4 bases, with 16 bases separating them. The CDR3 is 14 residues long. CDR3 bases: TGTGCCAGCAGGGAGAGGGAGAGGAGGTACGAGCAGTACTTC. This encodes CASRERERRYEQYF.

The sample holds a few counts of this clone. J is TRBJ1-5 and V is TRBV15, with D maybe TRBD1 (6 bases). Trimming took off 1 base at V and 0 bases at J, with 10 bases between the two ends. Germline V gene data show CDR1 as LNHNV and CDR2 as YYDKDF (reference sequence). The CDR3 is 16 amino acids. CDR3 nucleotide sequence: TGTGCCACCAGCAGAGGGACAGTGAATAGCAATCAGCCCCAGCATTTT. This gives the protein CATSRGTVNSNQPQHF.

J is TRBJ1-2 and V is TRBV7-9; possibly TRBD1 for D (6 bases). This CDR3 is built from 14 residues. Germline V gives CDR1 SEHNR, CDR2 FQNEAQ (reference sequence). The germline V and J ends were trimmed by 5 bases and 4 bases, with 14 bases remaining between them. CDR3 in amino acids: CASSLGGAGYGYTF. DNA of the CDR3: TGTGCCAGCAGCCTCGGGGGGGCCGGCTATGGCTACACCTTC.

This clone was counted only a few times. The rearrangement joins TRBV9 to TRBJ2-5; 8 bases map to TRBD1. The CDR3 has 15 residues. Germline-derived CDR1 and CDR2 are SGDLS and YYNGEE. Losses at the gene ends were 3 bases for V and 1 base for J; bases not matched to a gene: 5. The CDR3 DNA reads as TGTGCCAGCAGCGAGGTGGGACAGGTCCAAGAGACCCAGTACTTC. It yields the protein CASSEVGQVQETQYF.

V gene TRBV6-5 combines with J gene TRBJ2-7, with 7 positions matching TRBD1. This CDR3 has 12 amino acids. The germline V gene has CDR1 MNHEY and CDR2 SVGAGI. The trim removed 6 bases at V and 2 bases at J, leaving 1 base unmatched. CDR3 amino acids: CASRRGPYEQYF. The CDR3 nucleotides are TGTGCCAGCAGAAGGGGGCCCTACGAGCAGTACTTC.

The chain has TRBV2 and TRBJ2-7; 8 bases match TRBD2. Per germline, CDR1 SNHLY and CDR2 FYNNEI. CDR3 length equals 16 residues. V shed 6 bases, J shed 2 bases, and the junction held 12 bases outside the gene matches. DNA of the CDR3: TGTGCCAGCAGGGATCGCAGCGGGAGAAGCGCCTACGAGCAGTACTTC. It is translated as CASRDRSGRSAYEQYF.

The DNA for the CDR3 is TGTGCCAGCAGCAGCCCCATGTCCCAGTACTTC. Its translation is CASSSPMSQYF. The gene calls are TRBV7-2 and TRBJ2-5; D is undetermined. The CDR3 runs 11 residues. The germline V gene has CDR1 SGHTA and CDR2 FQGNSA. Trimming left V 5 bases short and J 9 bases short, with 10 bases between.

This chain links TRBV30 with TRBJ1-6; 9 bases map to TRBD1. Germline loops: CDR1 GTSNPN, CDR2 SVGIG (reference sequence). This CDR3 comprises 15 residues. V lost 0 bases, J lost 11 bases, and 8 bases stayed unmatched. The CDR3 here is CAWSVGTGSLPPLHF. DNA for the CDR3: TGTGCCTGGAGTGTCGGGACAGGGAGTTTGCCACCCCTCCACTTT.

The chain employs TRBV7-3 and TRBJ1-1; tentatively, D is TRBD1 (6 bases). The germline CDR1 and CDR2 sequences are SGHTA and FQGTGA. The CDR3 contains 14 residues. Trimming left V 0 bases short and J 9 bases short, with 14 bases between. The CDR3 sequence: CASSLTALQGKAFF. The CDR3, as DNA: TGTGCCAGCAGCTTAACCGCCCTACAGGGTAAAGCTTTCTTT.

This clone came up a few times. CDR3 coding DNA: TGCGCCAGCAGTCAATCTAGGTCTAGCGGGGGGGGCAATGAGCAGTTCTTC. Protein product: CASSQSRSSGGGNEQFF. The chain recombines TRBV5-1 with TRBJ2-1, with TRBD2 matching 12 bases. The germline V gene has CDR1 SGHRS and CDR2 YFSETQ. V dropped 5 bases and J dropped 6; count of bases not matched to a gene: 12. The CDR3 has 17 amino acids. Drawing the rest from reference TRBV5-1 and TRBJ2-1, the complete variable domain is KAGVTQTPRYLIKTRGQQVTLSCSPISGHRSVSWYQQTPGQGLQFLFEYFSETQRNKGNFPGRFSGRQFSNSRSEMNVSTLELGDSALYLCASSQSRSSGGGNEQFFGPGTRLTVL.

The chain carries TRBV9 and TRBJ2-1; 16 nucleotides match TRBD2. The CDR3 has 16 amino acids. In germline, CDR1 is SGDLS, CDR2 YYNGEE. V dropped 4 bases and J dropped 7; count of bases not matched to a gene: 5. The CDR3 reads CASSYGTSGRANEQFF. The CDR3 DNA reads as TGTGCCAGCAGCTACGGGACTAGCGGGAGGGCAAATGAGCAGTTCTTC.

CDR3 amino acids: CARTPGGIEQFF. CDR3 DNA: TGTGCCAGGACCCCGGGGGGCATCGAGCAGTTCTTC. The rearrangement joins TRBV21-1 to TRBJ2-1; TRBD2, the table's D call, lacks a check against the DNA. TRBV21-1 is an annotated pseudogene. This CDR3 contains 12 residues.

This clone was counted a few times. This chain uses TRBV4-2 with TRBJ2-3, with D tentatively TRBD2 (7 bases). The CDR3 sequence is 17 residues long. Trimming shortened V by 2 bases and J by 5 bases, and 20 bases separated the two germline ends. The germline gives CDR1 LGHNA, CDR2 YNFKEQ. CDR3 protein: CASSQMHPGGGEDTQYF. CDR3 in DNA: TGTGCCAGCAGCCAAATGCATCCTGGGGGGGGCGAAGATACGCAGTATTTT.

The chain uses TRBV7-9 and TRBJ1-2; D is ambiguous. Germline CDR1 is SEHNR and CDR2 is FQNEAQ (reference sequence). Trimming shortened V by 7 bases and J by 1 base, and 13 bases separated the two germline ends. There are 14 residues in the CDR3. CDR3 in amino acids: CASTPLNSNYGYTF. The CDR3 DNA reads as TGTGCCAGCACCCCGCTGAACAGTAACTATGGCTACACCTTC. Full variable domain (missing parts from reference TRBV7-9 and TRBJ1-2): DTGVSQNPRHKITKRGQNVTFRCDPISEHNRLYWYRQTLGQGPEFLTYFQNEAQLEKSRLLSDRFSAERPKGSFSTLEIQRTEQGDSAMYLCASTPLNSNYGYTFGSGTRLTVV.